Shown below are 5 T cell receptor beta chains from a single sample sequenced in a study of T cells in localized non-small cell lung cancer. The assay was immunoSEQ multiplex PCR, and TCRdb's table has in-frame clones only and misses some. The profile shows over 20,000 clones, over 70% of them singletons. Sequencing used peripheral blood, obtained before any cancer treatment. The receptors were gathered from a man aged 40 to 75 with stage III squamous cell lung carcinoma.

The chain recombines TRBV28 with TRBJ2-2; 9 bases map to TRBD2. V lost 7 bases and J lost 5; bases outside the gene matches: 8. The germline V gene has CDR1 MDHEN and CDR2 SYDVKM. The CDR3 extends over 15 amino acids. DNA for the CDR3: TGTGCCAGCACTATGAGCGGGAGGAGTACCGGGGAGCTGTTTTTT. It specifies CASTMSGRSTGELFF.

The CDR3 DNA reads as TGTGCCAGCAGTTTAAACAGGCCCACGGATACGCAGTATTTT. This encodes CASSLNRPTDTQYF. The chain has TRBV28 and TRBJ2-3; possibly TRBD1 for D (5 bases). The CDR3 covers 14 residues. From germline, CDR1 is MDHEN and CDR2 SYDVKM. Trimming pared 2 bases from V and 6 bases from J, leaving 12 bases between.

The J gene is TRBJ1-4, the V gene TRBV9, with 10 bases fitting TRBD1. V lost 3 bases and J lost 11; bases outside the gene matches: 10. The germline gives CDR1 SGDLS, CDR2 YYNGEE. CDR3 size: 15 residues. CDR3 protein: CASSAPRDRGGKLFF. In DNA form, the CDR3 reads TGTGCCAGCAGCGCCCCCCGGGACAGGGGAGGGAAACTGTTTTTT. Complete variable domain (other parts from reference TRBV9 and TRBJ1-4): DSGVTQTPKHLITATGQRVTLRCSPRSGDLSVYWYQQSLDQGLQFLIQYYNGEERAKGNILERFSAQQFPDLHSELNLSSLELGDSALYFCASSAPRDRGGKLFFGSGTQLSVL.

This clone was seen just once. This rearrangement joins TRBV9 to TRBJ2-5; D tentatively fits TRBD1 or TRBD2 (5 bases each). The CDR3 is 15 residues long. The germline V gene has CDR1 SGDLS and CDR2 YYNGEE. Trimming removed 3 bases from V and 5 bases from J, with 17 bases in between. The CDR3 coding sequence is TGTGCCAGCAGCGCCGGGACGAGGTTTGTTGAGACCCAGTACTTC. Translating it yields CASSAGTRFVETQYF. The whole variable domain, remainder taken from reference TRBV9 and TRBJ2-5, is DSGVTQTPKHLITATGQRVTLRCSPRSGDLSVYWYQQSLDQGLQFLIQYYNGEERAKGNILERFSAQQFPDLHSELNLSSLELGDSALYFCASSAGTRFVETQYFGPGTRLLVL.

Details on this clone: One end of the junction does not line up with germline, which may come from a read error. This chain connects TRBV6-1 to TRBJ1-1, with a weak D call TRBD1 (5 bases). The CDR3 is made up of 13 amino acids. Germline V lookup: CDR1 MNHNS, CDR2 SASEGT. The CDR3 DNA reads TGCCGGACCGCCAGGGTCATGAACACTGAAGCTTTCTTT. Translating it yields CRTARVMNTEAFF.